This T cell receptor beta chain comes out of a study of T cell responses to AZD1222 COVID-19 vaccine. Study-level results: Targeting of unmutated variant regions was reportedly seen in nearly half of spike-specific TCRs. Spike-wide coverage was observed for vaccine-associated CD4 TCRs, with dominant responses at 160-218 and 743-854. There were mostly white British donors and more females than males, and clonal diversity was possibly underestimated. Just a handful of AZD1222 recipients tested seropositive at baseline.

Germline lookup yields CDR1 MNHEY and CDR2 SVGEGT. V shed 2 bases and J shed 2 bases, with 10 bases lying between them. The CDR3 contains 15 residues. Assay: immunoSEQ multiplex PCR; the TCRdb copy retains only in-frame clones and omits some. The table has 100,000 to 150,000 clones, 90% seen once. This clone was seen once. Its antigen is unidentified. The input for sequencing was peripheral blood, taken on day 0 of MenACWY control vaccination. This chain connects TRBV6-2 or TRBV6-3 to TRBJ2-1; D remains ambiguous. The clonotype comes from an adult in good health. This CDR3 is CASSYPTATYNEQFF. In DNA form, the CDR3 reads TGTGCCAGCAGTTACCCCACAGCAACCTACAATGAGCAGTTCTTC.